The TCR beta chain under discussion was sequenced for a study of neoadjuvant anti-PD-1 for oral cavity cancer. PBMC libraries mostly used around 460 ng of input genomic DNA, with six replicates per sample. Assay used: immunoSEQ multiplex PCR; TCRdb lists only in-frame clones, some missing. In the table there are some 14,000 clones, approximately 74% of which are singletons. Deletions cut 6 bases from V and 6 bases from J, with 20 bases between. Per germline, CDR1 MDHEN and CDR2 SYDVKM. The CDR3 has 15 residues. Noted time point: after neoadjuvant nivolumab, at surgical resection. Patients had newly diagnosed, untreated stage II-IVA oral cavity squamous cell carcinoma. These oral cavity squamous cell carcinomas were HPV-negative and locally advanced.

The sample here was PBMCs, taken after nivolumab (anti-PD-1) treatment. The chain recombines TRBV28 with TRBJ1-1, with D maybe TRBD1 (6 bases). The TCR sequence derives from a person between 40 and 79 years old with oral cavity squamous cell carcinoma. The CDR3 spells CASRFRLGGSAEAFF. CDR3 DNA sequence: TGTGCCAGCAGGTTCCGCCTAGGGGGATCAGCTGAAGCTTTCTTT.